This TCR beta chain derives from a study of blood T cell repertoires in COVID-19. V was clipped by 3 bases and J by 2 bases, with 8 bases between them. CDR1 and CDR2 (germline): KGHSH, LQKENI. CDR3 length: 14 amino acids. Repertoires were generated with immunoSEQ multiplex PCR, while TCRdb's copy carries only in-frame clones and drops some. The sample includes around 23,000 clones, roughly 87% seen only once; the top ten take approximately 8%. Sequencing was done on a sample of peripheral blood. The J gene is TRBJ1-5, the V gene TRBV18; D is unresolved. The source of this sequence is a man in his forties or fifties with active COVID-19. This CDR3 is CASSPQAGNQPQHF. Here the CDR3 DNA reads TGTGCCAGCTCACCTCAAGCTGGCAATCAGCCCCAGCATTTT. The whole variable domain, remainder taken from reference TRBV18 and TRBJ1-5, is NAGVMQNPRHLVRRRGQEARLRCSPMKGHSHVYWYRQLPEEGLKFMVYLQKENIIDESGMPKERFSAEFPKEGPSILRIQQVVRGDSAAYFCASSPQAGNQPQHFGDGTRLSIL.